Described below is a single T cell receptor beta chain sequence and its context. These data are taken from a study of blood T cell repertoires in COVID-19. Across the whole study: T cells, B-cell-depleted T cells, or PBMCs provided the cDNA or gDNA that served as material.

Under the authors' procedure: Reference gene primer amplification yielded estimated nucleated cell counts. Sequenced by immunoSEQ multiplex PCR; TCRdb stores in-frame clones only, minus some. Clonal size and the V and J genes are those of that table, whereas D and trimming came from the DNA. The sample has some 380,000 clones, about 80% seen once. Specimen: peripheral blood. This receptor was obtained from a human donor with acute or convalescent COVID-19. The donor label of this sample is uncertain.

This chain's CDR3 is CASSSLTGGVGETQYF. For the CDR3, the DNA is TGTGCCAGCAGCTCGCTGACAGGGGGTGTGGGGGAGACCCAGTACTTC. The chain recombines TRBV7-6 with TRBJ2-5, with 9 bases identical to TRBD1. The trim removed 4 bases at V and 5 bases at J, leaving 11 bases unmatched. Germline CDR1 reads SGHVS; CDR2 reads FNYEAQ. The CDR3 is 16 residues long.